This entry is about one TCR beta chain. Donors were grouped by their self-reported clinical history. Participants classified as exposed had met a COVID-19 case within 2 weeks before study entry. These data are taken from a study of blood T cell repertoires in COVID-19. Overall study: T cells, B-cell-depleted T cells, or PBMCs provided the cDNA or gDNA that served as material.

TCRdb's table, derived via immunoSEQ multiplex PCR, lists solely in-frame clones and lacks some. This table has roughly 150,000 clones, approximately 88% appearing once. There are 14 residues in the CDR3. CDR1 and CDR2 (germline): SGDLS, YYNGEE. V trimming: 3 bases; J trimming: 9 bases; junction bases outside the gene matches: 9. Sequences were obtained from PBMCs or T cells enriched from blood (not recorded which). The sequence came from a man between 65 and 85 years old who had been exposed to COVID-19. The rearrangement links TRBV9 to TRBJ2-3; 8 bases agree with TRBD2. The CDR3 loop is CASSGDGRAGTQYF. The DNA for the CDR3 is TGTGCCAGCAGCGGTGACGGGAGGGCCGGGACGCAGTATTTT.